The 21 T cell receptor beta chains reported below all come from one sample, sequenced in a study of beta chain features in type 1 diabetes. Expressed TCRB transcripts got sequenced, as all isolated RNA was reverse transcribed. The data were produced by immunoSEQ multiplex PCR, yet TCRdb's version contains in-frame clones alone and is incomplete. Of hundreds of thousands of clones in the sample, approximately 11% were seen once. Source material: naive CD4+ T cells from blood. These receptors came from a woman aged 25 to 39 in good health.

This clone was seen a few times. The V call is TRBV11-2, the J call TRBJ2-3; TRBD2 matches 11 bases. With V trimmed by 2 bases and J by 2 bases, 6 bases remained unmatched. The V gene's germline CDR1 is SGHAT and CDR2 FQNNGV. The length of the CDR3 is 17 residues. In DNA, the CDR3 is TGTGCCAGCAGCTTAAGTGGACTAGCGGGCTACACAGATACGCAGTATTTT. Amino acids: CASSLSGLAGYTDTQYF.

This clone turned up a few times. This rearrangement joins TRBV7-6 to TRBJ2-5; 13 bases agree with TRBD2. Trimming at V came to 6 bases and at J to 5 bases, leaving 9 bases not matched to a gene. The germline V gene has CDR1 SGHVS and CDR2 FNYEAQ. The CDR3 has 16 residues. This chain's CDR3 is CASSRGLAGVGETQYF. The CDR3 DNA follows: TGTGCCAGCAGTCGAGGACTAGCGGGAGTGGGGGAGACCCAGTACTTC.

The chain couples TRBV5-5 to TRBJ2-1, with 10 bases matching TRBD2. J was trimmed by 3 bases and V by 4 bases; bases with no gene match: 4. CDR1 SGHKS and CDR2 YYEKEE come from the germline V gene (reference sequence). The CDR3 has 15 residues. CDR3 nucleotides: TGTGCCAGCAGCCCAACTAGCGGGGACTACAATGAGCAGTTCTTC. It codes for CASSPTSGDYNEQFF.

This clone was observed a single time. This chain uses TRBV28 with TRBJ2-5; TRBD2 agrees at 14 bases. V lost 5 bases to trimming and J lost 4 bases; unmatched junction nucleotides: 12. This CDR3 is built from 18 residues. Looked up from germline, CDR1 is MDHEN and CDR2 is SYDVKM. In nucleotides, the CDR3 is TGTGCCAGCAGTCCTGGCGGACTAGCGGGAGGTCGGGGAGAGACCCAGTACTTC. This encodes CASSPGGLAGGRGETQYF.

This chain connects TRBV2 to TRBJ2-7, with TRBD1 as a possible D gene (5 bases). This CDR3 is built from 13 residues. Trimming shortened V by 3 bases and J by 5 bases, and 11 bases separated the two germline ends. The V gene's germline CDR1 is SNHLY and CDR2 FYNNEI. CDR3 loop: CASSEQGLDEQYF. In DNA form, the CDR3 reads TGTGCCAGCAGTGAGCAGGGTCTCGACGAGCAGTACTTC.

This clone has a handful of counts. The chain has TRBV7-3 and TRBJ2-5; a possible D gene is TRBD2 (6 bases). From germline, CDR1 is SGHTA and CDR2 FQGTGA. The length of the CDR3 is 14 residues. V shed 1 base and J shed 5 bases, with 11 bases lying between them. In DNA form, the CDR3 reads TGTGCCAGCAGCTTAAACGGGGGTAGCGAGACCCAGTACTTC. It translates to CASSLNGGSETQYF.

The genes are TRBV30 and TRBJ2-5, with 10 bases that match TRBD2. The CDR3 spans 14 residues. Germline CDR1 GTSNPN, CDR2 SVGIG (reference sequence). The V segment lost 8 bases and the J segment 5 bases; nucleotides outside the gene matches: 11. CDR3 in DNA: TGTGCCCGCCCTCGGGGACTAGCGCGGGAGACCCAGTACTTC. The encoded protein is CARPRGLARETQYF.

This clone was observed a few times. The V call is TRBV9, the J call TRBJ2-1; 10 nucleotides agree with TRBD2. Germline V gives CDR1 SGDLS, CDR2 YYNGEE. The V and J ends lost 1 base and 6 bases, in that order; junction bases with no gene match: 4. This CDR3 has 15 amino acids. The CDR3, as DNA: TGTGCCAGCAGCGTAAGTAGCGGGAGGACCAATGAGCAGTTCTTC. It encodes CASSVSSGRTNEQFF. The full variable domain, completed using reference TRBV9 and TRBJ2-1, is DSGVTQTPKHLITATGQRVTLRCSPRSGDLSVYWYQQSLDQGLQFLIQYYNGEERAKGNILERFSAQQFPDLHSELNLSSLELGDSALYFCASSVSSGRTNEQFFGPGTRLTVL.

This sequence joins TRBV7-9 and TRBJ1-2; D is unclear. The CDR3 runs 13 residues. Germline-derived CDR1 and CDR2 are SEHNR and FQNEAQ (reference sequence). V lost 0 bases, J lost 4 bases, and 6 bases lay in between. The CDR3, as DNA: TGTGCCAGCAGCTTAGCCGGAGTCTATGGCTACACCTTC. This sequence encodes CASSLAGVYGYTF.

CDR3 DNA: TGTGCCATCAGTGAGGCGGGATCAAACAATGAGCAGTTCTTC. This sequence encodes CAISEAGSNNEQFF. The chain employs TRBV10-3 and TRBJ2-1, with D perhaps matching TRBD2 (6 bases). Between the trimmed V and J ends, which lost 2 bases and 5 bases, there was a span of 10 bases. CDR1 and CDR2 (germline): ENHRY, SYGVKD. The CDR3 is made up of 14 amino acids.

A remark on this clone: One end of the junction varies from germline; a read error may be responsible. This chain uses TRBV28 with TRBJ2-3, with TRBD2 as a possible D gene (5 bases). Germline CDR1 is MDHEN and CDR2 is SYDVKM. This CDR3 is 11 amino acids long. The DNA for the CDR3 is TGTGCCAGCAGTTCGCATGACGAGCGGTGTTTT. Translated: CASSSHDERCF.

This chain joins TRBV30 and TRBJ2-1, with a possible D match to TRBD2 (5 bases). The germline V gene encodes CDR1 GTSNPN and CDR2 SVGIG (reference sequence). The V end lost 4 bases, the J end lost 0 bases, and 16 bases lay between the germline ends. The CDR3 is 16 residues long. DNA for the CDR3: TGTGCCTGGAATGAAGGGAGTCCAAGCTCCTACAATGAGCAGTTCTTC. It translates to CAWNEGSPSSYNEQFF.

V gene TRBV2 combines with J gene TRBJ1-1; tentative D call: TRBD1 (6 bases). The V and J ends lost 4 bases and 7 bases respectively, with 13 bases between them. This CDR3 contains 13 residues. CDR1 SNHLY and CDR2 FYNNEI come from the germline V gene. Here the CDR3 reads CASSGGRTVEAFF. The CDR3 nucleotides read TGTGCCAGCAGTGGGGGCCGGACAGTTGAAGCTTTCTTT.

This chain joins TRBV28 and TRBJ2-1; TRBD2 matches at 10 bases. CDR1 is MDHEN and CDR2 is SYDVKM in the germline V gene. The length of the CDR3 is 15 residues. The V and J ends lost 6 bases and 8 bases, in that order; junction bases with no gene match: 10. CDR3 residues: CASSLSGRGHYEQFF. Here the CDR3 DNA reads TGTGCCAGCAGCTTAAGCGGGAGGGGTCACTATGAGCAGTTCTTC.

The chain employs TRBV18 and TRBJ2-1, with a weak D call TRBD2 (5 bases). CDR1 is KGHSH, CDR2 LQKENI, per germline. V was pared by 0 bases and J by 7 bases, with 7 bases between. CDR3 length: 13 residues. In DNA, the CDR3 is TGTGCCAGCTCACCACCCCCGGGGAATGAGCAGTTCTTC. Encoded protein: CASSPPPGNEQFF.

The CDR3 region is CASSSRGTGKRETQYF. DNA of the CDR3: TGTGCCAGCAGCTCCCGAGGGACAGGGAAACGGGAGACCCAGTACTTC. This chain joins TRBV11-1 and TRBJ2-5; 9 bases line up with TRBD1. The CDR3 runs to 16 residues. V lost 4 bases and J lost 5; bases outside the gene matches: 11. From germline, CDR1 is SGHAT and CDR2 FQDESV (reference sequence).

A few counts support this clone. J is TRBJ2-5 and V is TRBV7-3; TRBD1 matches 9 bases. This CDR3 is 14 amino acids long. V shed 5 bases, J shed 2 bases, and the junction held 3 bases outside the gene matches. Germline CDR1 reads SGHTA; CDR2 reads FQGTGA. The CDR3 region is CASSHGTGQETQYF. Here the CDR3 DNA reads TGTGCCAGCAGCCACGGGACAGGGCAAGAGACCCAGTACTTC.

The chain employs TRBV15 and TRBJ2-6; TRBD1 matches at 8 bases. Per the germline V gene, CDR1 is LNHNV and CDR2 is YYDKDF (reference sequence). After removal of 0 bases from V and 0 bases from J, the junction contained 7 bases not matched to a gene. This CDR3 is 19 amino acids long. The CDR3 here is CATSRDLPGGNSGANVLTF. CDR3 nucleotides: TGTGCCACCAGCAGAGATCTTCCAGGGGGCAACTCTGGGGCCAACGTCCTGACTTTC.

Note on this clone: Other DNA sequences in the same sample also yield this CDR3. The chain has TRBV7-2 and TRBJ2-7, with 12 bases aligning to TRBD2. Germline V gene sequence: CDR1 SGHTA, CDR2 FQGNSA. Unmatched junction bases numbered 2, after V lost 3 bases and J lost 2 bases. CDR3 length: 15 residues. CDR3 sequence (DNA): TGTGCCAGCAGCTTGGGACTAGCGGGTACCTACGAGCAGTACTTC. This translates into CASSLGLAGTYEQYF.

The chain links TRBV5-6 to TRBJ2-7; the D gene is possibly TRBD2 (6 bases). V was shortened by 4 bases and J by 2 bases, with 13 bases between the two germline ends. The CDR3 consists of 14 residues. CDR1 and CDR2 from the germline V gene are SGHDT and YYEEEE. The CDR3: CASSRGGAAYEQYF. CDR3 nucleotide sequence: TGTGCCAGCAGCAGAGGAGGGGCCGCCTACGAGCAGTACTTC.

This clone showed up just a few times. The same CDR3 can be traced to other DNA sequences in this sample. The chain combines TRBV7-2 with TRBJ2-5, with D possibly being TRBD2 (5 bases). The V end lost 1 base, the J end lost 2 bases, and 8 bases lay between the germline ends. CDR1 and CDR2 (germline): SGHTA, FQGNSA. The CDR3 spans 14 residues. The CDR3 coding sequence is TGTGCCAGCAGCTTAGGAGGGAAACAAGAGACCCAGTACTTC. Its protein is CASSLGGKQETQYF.